The 17 T cell receptor beta chains given below trace back to one sample, sequenced in a study of spatial heterogeneity in lung cancer. TCRdb analysed the 5' RACE reads with MiXCR anew, one entry per CDR3 protein. Altogether about 45,000 distinct CDR3 sequences are present, nearly 7% being singletons, with the ten largest covering around 42%. Time point given: sample taken at primary tumor resection. The sequences come from PBMCs, collected at surgery. The source of these receptors is a female donor with early-stage non-small cell lung cancer.

This clonotype came up many times. The chain links TRBV29-1 to TRBJ1-2; tentatively, D is TRBD1 (6 bases). Trimming took off 7 bases at V and 6 bases at J, with 12 bases between the two ends. Germline CDR1 is SQVTM and CDR2 is ANQGSEA. The CDR3 loop spans 11 amino acids. CDR3 coding DNA: TGCAGCGCTGGAACAGGGAATGGCTACACCTTC. Amino acids: CSAGTGNGYTF.

At least ten counts were recorded for this clonotype. The chain recombines TRBV7-9 with TRBJ2-5, with D unresolved. Germline CDR1 reads SEHNR; CDR2 reads FQNEAQ (reference sequence). The CDR3 has 14 residues. V dropped 2 bases and J dropped 10 bases, with 17 bases sitting between them. Written as DNA, the CDR3 is TGTGCCAGCAGCTTAAGCTCCGGGTTTCGGTACCAGTACTTC. Its protein product is CASSLSSGFRYQYF.

Many counts were recorded for this clonotype. V and J are TRBV5-1 and TRBJ1-5; the D is unclear. Germline CDR1 SGHRS, CDR2 YFSETQ. The CDR3 runs to 15 residues. Trimming removed 4 bases from V and 6 bases from J, with 17 bases in between. The CDR3 sequence is CASSPRRSRGQPQHF. The CDR3 nucleotides are TGCGCCAGCAGCCCCCGACGGTCGCGGGGTCAGCCCCAGCATTTT.

This clonotype was seen many times. The CDR3 spells CASSSGTGAAGYTF. The CDR3 DNA follows: TGTGCCAGCAGTTCCGGGACAGGGGCCGCTGGCTACACCTTC. The chain carries TRBV12-3 or TRBV12-4 and TRBJ1-2; TRBD1 agrees at 10 bases. V lost 4 bases and J lost 7; bases outside the gene matches: 6. The CDR3 has 14 amino acids.

This clonotype was observed many times. This rearrangement joins TRBV6-1 to TRBJ1-2; possible D gene TRBD1, 6 bases. The V end was cut by 0 bases, the J end by 4 bases, with 12 bases between. CDR1 is MNHNS, CDR2 SASEGT, per germline. The CDR3 is 15 residues long. CDR3 DNA: TGTGCCAGCAGTGAAGCCAGGGCAGGGGTCTATGGCTACACCTTC. Protein product: CASSEARAGVYGYTF.

Many counts were recorded for this clonotype. The chain joins TRBV15 to TRBJ2-7, with D perhaps TRBD1 (6 bases). V lost 5 bases and J lost 2, with 10 bases in between. Germline V gene sequence: CDR1 LNHNV, CDR2 YYDKDF (reference sequence). The CDR3 spans 13 residues. The CDR3 nucleotides are TGTGCCACCAGCGGTTGGGACACCTACGAGCAGTACTTC. Amino acids: CATSGWDTYEQYF.

The chain couples TRBV6-5 to TRBJ2-3, with D unclear. This CDR3 spans 14 amino acids. CDR1 and CDR2 (germline): MNHEY, SVGAGI. The V end lost 4 bases, the J end lost 7 bases, and 15 bases lay between the germline ends. CDR3 residues: CASSSPYPKNTQYF. The CDR3 nucleotides read TGTGCCAGCAGTTCCCCCTATCCTAAGAATACGCAGTATTTT.

The V and J genes are TRBV20-1 and TRBJ2-3; 7 bases fit TRBD2. The CDR3 length is 15 residues. The J segment lost 1 base and the V segment lost 7 bases, leaving 11 bases of the junction unmatched. Germline CDR1 is DFQATT and CDR2 is SNEGSKA (reference sequence). The CDR3 sequence is CSVKSLSGGTDTQYF. The CDR3 DNA reads as TGCAGTGTTAAAAGTTTGAGCGGGGGCACAGATACGCAGTATTTT.

This clonotype was detected many times. The chain combines TRBV6-5 with TRBJ2-3; 9 bases fit TRBD1. CDR3 length: 18 amino acids. CDR1 is MNHEY, CDR2 SVGAGI, per germline. J gave up 3 bases and V 5 bases, and 15 bases lay outside the gene matches. The CDR3 DNA reads as TGTGCCAGCAGTCTCCCGAAAAACCGGGACAGGGTAACAGATACGCAGTATTTT. Translated: CASSLPKNRDRVTDTQYF.

This clonotype occurred a few times. V is TRBV10-3 and J is TRBJ2-3, with 9 bases identical to TRBD2. The V segment lost 8 bases and the J segment 7 bases; nucleotides outside the gene matches: 16. Germline CDR1 reads ENHRY; CDR2 reads SYGVKD. The CDR3 has 16 amino acids. CDR3 sequence reads: CAIASSGGPPHHTQYF. In DNA, the CDR3 is TGTGCCATCGCGAGTAGCGGGGGCCCTCCACACCATACGCAGTATTTT.

This clonotype was observed a few times. The J gene is TRBJ1-4, the V gene TRBV7-9; D is uncertain. V lost 2 bases to trimming and J lost 5 bases, with 0 bases between them. Per germline, CDR1 SEHNR and CDR2 FQNEAQ (reference sequence). The CDR3 contains 11 residues. This chain's CDR3 is CASSLNEKLFF. The CDR3 DNA is TGTGCCAGCAGCTTAAATGAAAAACTGTTTTTT.

This clonotype was observed many times. One end of the junction fails to match germline, which may point to a read error. The J gene is TRBJ1-3, the V gene TRBV12-3 or TRBV12-4, with D perhaps TRBD1 (6 bases). The CDR3 sequence is 16 residues long. The CDR3: CASNVQGHPSGNTVYF. The CDR3 DNA reads TGTGCCAGCAATGTACAGGGCCACCCCTCTGGAAACACCGTATATTTT.

In this sample, this clonotype turned up a few times. The chain joins TRBV12-3 or TRBV12-4 to TRBJ2-3; 10 nucleotides line up with TRBD2. V lost 6 bases to trimming and J lost 3 bases; unmatched junction nucleotides: 6. CDR3 length: 15 residues. CDR3 coding DNA: TGTGCCAGCAGCCCTAGCGGGGGTAGAACAGATACGCAGTATTTT. Translated: CASSPSGGRTDTQYF.

The genes are TRBV5-1 and TRBJ2-2, with D unclear. The length of the CDR3 is 14 residues. Trimming removed 1 base from V and 1 base from J, with 5 bases in between. Germline loops: CDR1 SGHRS, CDR2 YFSETQ. CDR3 in amino acids: CASSLFRNTGELFF. DNA for the CDR3: TGCGCCAGCAGCTTGTTTCGGAACACCGGGGAGCTGTTTTTT. The complete variable domain, with remaining parts taken from reference TRBV5-1 and TRBJ2-2, reads KAGVTQTPRYLIKTRGQQVTLSCSPISGHRSVSWYQQTPGQGLQFLFEYFSETQRNKGNFPGRFSGRQFSNSRSEMNVSTLELGDSALYLCASSLFRNTGELFFGEGSRLTVL.

In its sample, this clonotype was seen a few times. The chain uses TRBV12-3 or TRBV12-4 and TRBJ1-2, with a possible D match to TRBD1 (5 bases). The CDR3 has 15 residues. Trimming removed 5 bases from V and 2 bases from J, with 15 bases in between. The CDR3 is CASSPVTDRNYGYTF. As DNA, the CDR3 is TGTGCCAGCAGTCCCGTGACAGACAGAAACTATGGCTACACCTTC.

In the case of this clonotype: A read error is possible here, since a much larger clone lies one base away. The chain recombines TRBV29-1 with TRBJ1-2; 7 bases match TRBD1. V gave up 5 bases and J gave up 4 bases; unmatched junction bases: 10. The CDR3 runs 14 residues. Germline V gene lookup returns CDR1 SQVTM and CDR2 ANQGSEA. In DNA form, the CDR3 reads TGCAGCGTTAGCTATTTGACAGGGATCTATGGCTACACCTTC. It is translated as CSVSYLTGIYGYTF.

This clonotype was recorded at least ten times. The gene calls are TRBV6-5 and TRBJ1-2; 7 nucleotides align to TRBD1. Germline V lookup: CDR1 MNHEY, CDR2 SVGAGI. Trimming took 5 bases from V and 8 from J; bases not matched to a gene: 5. The CDR3 extends over 12 amino acids. CDR3 DNA sequence: TGTGCCAGCAGTCTACAGGGGTACGGCTACACCTTC. Protein sequence: CASSLQGYGYTF.